This is a list of T cell receptor beta chains from one sample in a study of response to subunit inactivated influenza vaccine. TCRdb ran MiXCR on the RT-PCR reads and lists one entry per CDR3 protein. Of approximately 700,000 distinct CDR3 sequences listed, approximately 15% are singletons. The sample was PBMCs from blood, taken around 14 days before vaccination. These receptors were taken from a middle-aged man who received an inactivated influenza vaccine. Each CDR3 is given with its conserved first and last residue. Each record gives: CDR3 length, clone size, D gene, J gene, V gene, CDR3 DNA, CDR3 protein. A D gene is named only where the DNA matches it firmly. Rows may omit the clone size; those that give it use once, few, many or a size class.

>14|many|-|TRBJ1-5|TRBV4-1
TGCGCCAGCAGCCAAGTAGACACCAATCAGCCCCAGCATTTT
CASSQVDTNQPQHF
>17|many|-|TRBJ1-1|TRBV6-1
TGTGCCAGCAGTGAAGCGCTTCAAGGCAGAGGAGACACTGAAGCTTTCTTT
CASSEALQGRGDTEAFF
>12|many|-|TRBJ1-6|TRBV7-2
TGTGCCAGTCGGACAGATAATTCACCCCTCCACTTT
CASRTDNSPLHF
>18|-|TRBD2|TRBJ2-3|TRBV12-3/TRBV12-4
TGTGCCAGCAGTCCGGGACTAGCGGGGGGCCAAGACCCAGATACGCAGTATTTT
CASSPGLAGGQDPDTQYF
>13|-|-|TRBJ1-1|TRBV29-1
TGCAGCGTTTTCAGCCTGATGAACACTGAAGCTTTCTTT
CSVFSLMNTEAFF
>14|-|TRBD1|TRBJ1-2|TRBV2
TGTGCCAGCAGTGGGGACAGGGGAATTGATGGCTACACCTTC
CASSGDRGIDGYTF
>16|many|-|TRBJ2-1|TRBV28
TGTGCCAGCAGTTCCGCGACCTCGAGCTCCTACAATGAGCAGTTCTTC
CASSSATSSSYNEQFF
>18|-|-|TRBJ2-3|TRBV6-5
TGTGCCAGCAGTTCCCCCCTTCGCCAGACGCACAGCACAGATACGCAGTATTTT
CASSSPLRQTHSTDTQYF
>16|-|-|TRBJ2-3|TRBV12-3/TRBV12-4
TGTGCCAGCAGTTCCGACGGACAAATGAGCACAGATACGCAGTATTTT
CASSSDGQMSTDTQYF
>13|few|-|TRBJ2-6|TRBV24-1
TGTGCCACCAGTGATTCGGACCTGGACGTCCTGACTTTC
CATSDSDLDVLTF
>15|few|-|TRBJ2-3|TRBV4-3
TGCGCCAGCAGCCAAGAGATCCGCTACACAGATACGCAGTATTTT
CASSQEIRYTDTQYF
>14|-|-|TRBJ2-7|TRBV7-6
TGTGCCAGCAGCTTAGGAGGGATAGGCCACGAGCAGTACTTC
CASSLGGIGHEQYF
>16|-|-|TRBJ2-7|TRBV28
TGTGCCACCAGCATGTCCCGGGGCTCAAGCTCCTACGAGCAGTACTTC
CATSMSRGSSSYEQYF
>14|-|TRBD1|TRBJ1-5|TRBV12-3/TRBV12-4
TGTGCCAGCGGAAACAGGGGTGGCAATCAGCCCCAGCATTTT
CASGNRGGNQPQHF
>20|few|-|TRBJ1-4|TRBV11-2
TGTGCCAGCAGCTTAGATGTCTATCGACGGGGACCGACAACTAATGAAAAACTGTTTTTT
CASSLDVYRRGPTTNEKLFF
>14|-|-|TRBJ2-7|TRBV6-2/TRBV6-3
TGTGCCAGCAGTTACTCCGACGGAACCTACGAGCAGTACTTC
CASSYSDGTYEQYF
>14|many|-|TRBJ2-7|TRBV10-3
TGTGCCACTAGCCATATGGACACAAGCTACGAGCAGTACTTC
CATSHMDTSYEQYF
>13|few|-|TRBJ2-5|TRBV5-1
TGCGCCAGCAGCTTGACAGGGTCGGAGACCCAGTACTTC
CASSLTGSETQYF
>15|-|-|TRBJ2-3|TRBV5-1
TGCGCCAGCAGCTTGATCAGGGGAGGCACAGATACGCAGTATTTT
CASSLIRGGTDTQYF
>16|-|-|TRBJ2-6|TRBV7-2
TGTGCCAGCAGCACCCGACCCAGCTCTGGGGCCAACGTCCTGACTTTC
CASSTRPSSGANVLTF
>13|many|TRBD1|TRBJ2-7|TRBV3-1
TGTGCCAGCAGCCAAGGAGGAACAGGGGCGCAGTACTTC
CASSQGGTGAQYF
>16|few|TRBD1|TRBJ2-7|TRBV4-3
TGCGCCAGCAGCCAAGATTCGACAGGGAGACTTTACGAGCAGTACTTC
CASSQDSTGRLYEQYF
>18|-|TRBD1|TRBJ1-2|TRBV18
TGTGCCAGCTCACTTACCGGGACAGGGGTTTTCGAGAACTATGGCTACACCTTC
CASSLTGTGVFENYGYTF
>13|-|-|TRBJ2-1|TRBV20-1
TGCAGTGCTAGTGCGGGTGGCTACAATGAGCAGTTCTTC
CSASAGGYNEQFF
>12|-|-|TRBJ1-1|TRBV7-9
TGTGCCAGCAGCTCTGTGGGGGGTCGGTCTTTCTTT
CASSSVGGRSFF
>13|-|-|TRBJ2-7|TRBV2
TGTGCCTCAGCACCAGAACGGGACTACGAGCAGTACTTC
CASAPERDYEQYF
>17|-|TRBD2|TRBJ2-2|TRBV7-2
TGTGCCAGCAGCTTAAGGCCTAGCGGGGGGGGCACCGGGGAGCTGTTTTTT
CASSLRPSGGGTGELFF
>18|-|-|TRBJ2-5|TRBV6-2/TRBV6-3
TGTGCCAGCAGTTACTCGATCGGGACACGGATGGGCCAAGAGACCCAGTACTTC
CASSYSIGTRMGQETQYF
>15|few|-|TRBJ2-1|TRBV11-2
TGTGCCAGCAGCTTAGTGCAGGGGCCCTACAATGAGCAGTTCTTC
CASSLVQGPYNEQFF
>13|few|-|TRBJ2-5|TRBV15
TGTGCCACCAGCAATCCCATCCAAGAGACCCAGTACTTC
CATSNPIQETQYF
>17|-|-|TRBJ2-3|TRBV20-1
TGCAGTGCTAGTCAATACAAAACCGTCCAGAGCACAGATACGCAGTATTTT
CSASQYKTVQSTDTQYF